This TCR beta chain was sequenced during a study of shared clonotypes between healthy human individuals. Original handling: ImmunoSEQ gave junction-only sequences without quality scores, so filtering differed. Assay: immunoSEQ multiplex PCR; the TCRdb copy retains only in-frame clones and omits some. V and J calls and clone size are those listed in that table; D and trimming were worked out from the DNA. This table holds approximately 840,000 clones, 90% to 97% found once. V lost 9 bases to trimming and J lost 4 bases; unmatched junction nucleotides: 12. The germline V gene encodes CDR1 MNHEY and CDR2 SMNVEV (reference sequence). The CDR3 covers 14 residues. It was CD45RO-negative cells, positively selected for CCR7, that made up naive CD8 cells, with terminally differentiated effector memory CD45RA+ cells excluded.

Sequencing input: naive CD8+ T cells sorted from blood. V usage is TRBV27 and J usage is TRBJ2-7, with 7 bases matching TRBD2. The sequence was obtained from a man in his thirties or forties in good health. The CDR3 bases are TGTGCCAGTAAGGAAAGGGACTACAGATACGAGCAGTACTTC. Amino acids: CASKERDYRYEQYF.